This is a list of T cell receptor beta chains from one sample in a study of T-cell memory formation after mild COVID-19. TCRdb ran MiXCR on the 5' RACE reads and lists one entry per CDR3 protein. The sample lists 500,000 to 600,000 distinct CDR3 sequences; roughly 17% were seen once. The sample taken for sequencing was PBMCs or a T cell subset sorted from them (not recorded which). The source is an adult woman who had mild COVID-19 (a few samples of this study predate the infection). Cell type and time point are not known. Both conserved end residues are part of each CDR3. Each record gives: J gene, clone size, D gene, V gene, CDR3 DNA, CDR3 protein. A D gene is named only where the DNA matches it firmly. Clone size appears in some rows only: once, few, many, or a class for an expanded clone.

TRBJ2-7 | NA | TRBD1 | TRBV3-1 | TGTGCCAGCAGCCAAGATCGGACAGGGGCCTACGAGCAGTACTTC | CASSQDRTGAYEQYF
TRBJ1-3 | few | NA | TRBV5-6 | TGTGCCAGCAGCTCCAGATCAGTTGGAAACACCATATATTTT | CASSSRSVGNTIYF
TRBJ2-7 | many | NA | TRBV12-3/TRBV12-4 | TGTGCCAGCAGCCTCAGGTACTACGAGCAGTACTTC | CASSLRYYEQYF
TRBJ2-1 | NA | TRBD2 | TRBV3-1 | TGTGCCAGCAGCCCCAGGACTAGCGCCTCCTACAATGAGCAGTTCTTC | CASSPRTSASYNEQFF
TRBJ1-3 | NA | NA | TRBV5-6 | TGTGCCAGCAGCCTGAGGCATGCCCTCCGTGGAAACACCATATATTTT | CASSLRHALRGNTIYF
TRBJ2-5 | NA | TRBD2 | TRBV9 | TGTGCCAGCAGCGTAGCTTCGCACCTAGCGGGAAAAGAGACCCAGTACTTC | CASSVASHLAGKETQYF
TRBJ2-7 | many | TRBD1 | TRBV20-1 | TGCAGTGCCGGACAGGGGACCTACGAGCAGTACTTC | CSAGQGTYEQYF
TRBJ2-5 | few | NA | TRBV5-1 | TGCGCCAGCAGCTTACCTGGACGGGAAGAGACCCAGTACTTC | CASSLPGREETQYF
TRBJ1-1 | NA | NA | TRBV12-3/TRBV12-4 | TGTGCCAGCAAACCGGGACGGCTGAACACTGAAGCTTTCTTT | CASKPGRLNTEAFF
TRBJ2-5 | few | NA | TRBV11-2 | TGTGCCAGCACCGTATGGGGGGCAGGAGTGGAGACCCAGTACTTC | CASTVWGAGVETQYF
TRBJ1-5 | NA | NA | TRBV7-8 | TGTGCCAGCAGCCCGGGGGGAGTCGGCAATCAGCCCCAGCATTTT | CASSPGGVGNQPQHF
TRBJ2-6 | few | NA | TRBV7-9 | TGTGCCAGCAGCGGGACTCTATCTTCTGGGGCCAACGTCCTGACTTTC | CASSGTLSSGANVLTF
TRBJ1-5 | NA | TRBD1 | TRBV12-3/TRBV12-4 | TGTGCCAGCAGTAAAGCCCAGGGGGCAGGTCAGCCCCAGCATTTT | CASSKAQGAGQPQHF
TRBJ2-1 | NA | TRBD2 | TRBV7-9 | TGTGCCAGCAGCCCACTAGCGGGCGGCGAGCAGTTCTTC | CASSPLAGGEQFF
TRBJ2-1 | many | NA | TRBV29-1 | TGCAGCGTGGTGGGGAACAGCGAATACAATGAGCAGTTCTTC | CSVVGNSEYNEQFF
TRBJ2-3 | NA | NA | TRBV2 | TGTGCCAGCAGTAAGGATACAGATACGCAGTATTTT | CASSKDTDTQYF
TRBJ2-6 | NA | NA | TRBV5-8 | TGTGCCAGCAGCAACGGACAGACAAACTCTGGGGCCAACGTCCTGACTTTC | CASSNGQTNSGANVLTF
TRBJ2-1 | few | NA | TRBV20-1 | TGCAGTGCTGCGGGACAGACCCGTCCCCACAATGAGCAGTTCTTC | CSAAGQTRPHNEQFF
TRBJ1-4 | many | NA | TRBV5-4 | TGTGCCAGCAGCTTGGAGGTGGCGATAGCAGACGAAAAACTGTTTTTT | CASSLEVAIADEKLFF
TRBJ1-1 | few | NA | TRBV7-9 | TGTGCCAGCAGCCCGCGGACAGCAGTGAACACTGAAGCTTTCTTT | CASSPRTAVNTEAFF
TRBJ2-3 | NA | NA | TRBV10-2 | TGCGCCAGCAGTGAGTTTCGGCTCTCGGATACGCAGTATTTT | CASSEFRLSDTQYF
TRBJ1-6 | NA | NA | TRBV9 | TGTGCCAGCAGCGGACGGCACGGCAATTCACCCCTCCACTTT | CASSGRHGNSPLHF
TRBJ2-5 | few | NA | TRBV20-1 | TGCAGTGCTGTCCGGGACTTACAAGAGACCCAGTACTTC | CSAVRDLQETQYF
TRBJ2-5 | NA | NA | TRBV13 | TGTGCCAGCACCACCCGGGGGAGCCGGGAGACCCAGTACTTC | CASTTRGSRETQYF